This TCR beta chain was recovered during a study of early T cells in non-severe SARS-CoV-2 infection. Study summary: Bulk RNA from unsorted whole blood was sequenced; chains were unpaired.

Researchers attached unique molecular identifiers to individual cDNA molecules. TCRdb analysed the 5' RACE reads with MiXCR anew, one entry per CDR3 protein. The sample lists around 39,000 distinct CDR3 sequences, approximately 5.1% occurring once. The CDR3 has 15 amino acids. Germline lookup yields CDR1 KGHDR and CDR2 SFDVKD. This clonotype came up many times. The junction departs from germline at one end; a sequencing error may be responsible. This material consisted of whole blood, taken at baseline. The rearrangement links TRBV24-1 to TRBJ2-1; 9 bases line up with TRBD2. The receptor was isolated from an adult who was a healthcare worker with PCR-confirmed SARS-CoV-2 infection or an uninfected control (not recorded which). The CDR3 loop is CATSDYMAGGPEQFF. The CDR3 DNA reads TGTGCCACCAGCGATTACATGGCGGGAGGGCCAGAGCAGTTCTTC.